This TCR beta chain was profiled in a study of a mutant IDH1 vaccine in newly diagnosed glioma. Turning to the study itself: Vaccination of patients was performed eight times, in weeks 1, 3, 5, 7, 11, 15, 19 and 23. Antecedent treatment encompassed radiotherapy, temozolomide, or their combination; the majority received both.

The repertoire was sequenced with immunoSEQ multiplex PCR; TCRdb's copy has only in-frame clones and lacks some. The repertoire holds fewer than 150,000 clones, with about nine tenths as singletons. The time point: week 11, during vaccination. Topical imiquimod accompanied each vaccine dose, which consisted of 300 ug of mutant IDH1 20-mer peptide. The donor cohort comprised cases of new WHO grade 3 or 4 IDH1-mutant, ATRX-lost astrocytoma. Broader study findings: Detectable vaccine-induced immune responses arose in more than 85% of patients.

The germline V gene has CDR1 LGHNA and CDR2 YNFKEQ. Trimming cost V 0 bases and J 4 bases; bases outside gene matches: 15. This CDR3 region has 19 residues. This clone appeared once. Its antigen remains unidentified. The genes are TRBV4-2 and TRBJ2-1; 7 nucleotides line up with TRBD2. Sequences were derived from PBMCs, sampled from a glioma patient whose treatment included an IDH1 peptide vaccine. This sequence was found in a woman aged 50 to 60 with glioma. CDR3 sequence: CASSQEYLLGGGRYNEQFF. In DNA form, the CDR3 reads TGTGCCAGCAGCCAAGAATATTTGTTGGGGGGAGGGAGGTACAATGAGCAGTTCTTC.